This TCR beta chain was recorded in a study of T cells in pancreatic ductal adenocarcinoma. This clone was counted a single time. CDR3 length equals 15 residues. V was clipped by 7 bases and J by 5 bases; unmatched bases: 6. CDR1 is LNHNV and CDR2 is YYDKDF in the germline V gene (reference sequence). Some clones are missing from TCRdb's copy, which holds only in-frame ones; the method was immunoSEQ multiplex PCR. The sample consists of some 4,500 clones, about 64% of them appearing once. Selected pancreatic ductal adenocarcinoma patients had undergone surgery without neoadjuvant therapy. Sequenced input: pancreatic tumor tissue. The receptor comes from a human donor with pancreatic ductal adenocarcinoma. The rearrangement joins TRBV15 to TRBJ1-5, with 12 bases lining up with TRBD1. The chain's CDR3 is CATNSGTGGHQPQHF. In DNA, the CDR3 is TGTGCCACCAACTCCGGGACAGGGGGCCATCAGCCCCAGCATTTT.